Shown below are 12 T cell receptor beta chains from a single sample sequenced in a study of shared clonotypes between healthy human individuals. Assay: immunoSEQ multiplex PCR; the TCRdb copy retains only in-frame clones and omits some. The sample has about 980,000 clones; around three quarters are singletons. The sequencing sample was made of memory CD4+ T cells sorted from blood. Regarding subset: CD45RA-negative fraction. Receptor source: a man between 18 and 29 years old in good health.

This CDR3 reads CASSQGLANNEQFF. CDR3 DNA: TGCGCCAGCAGCCAAGGACTAGCGAACAATGAGCAGTTCTTC. The chain combines TRBV5-1 with TRBJ2-1, with 9 bases fitting TRBD2. The CDR3 runs to 14 residues. V lost 4 bases, J lost 5 bases, and 4 bases stayed unmatched. Germline V gene lookup returns CDR1 SGHRS and CDR2 YFSETQ.

This rearrangement joins TRBV11-3 to TRBJ2-3; D is unresolved. Germline V CDR1 and CDR2: SGHNT, YENEEA. Trimming removed 5 bases at V and 4 bases at J, with 10 bases between. There are 13 residues in the CDR3. DNA for the CDR3: TGTGCCAGCAGCCCTGAGAACGCAGATACGCAGTATTTT. Residues: CASSPENADTQYF.

The chain links TRBV5-1 to TRBJ2-6; D is perhaps TRBD1 or TRBD2 (5 bases each). CDR3 size: 17 residues. Trimming left V 0 bases short and J 0 bases short, with 10 bases between. From germline, CDR1 is SGHRS and CDR2 YFSETQ. CDR3 loop: CASSLGGVNSGANVLTF. For the CDR3, the DNA is TGCGCCAGCAGCTTGGGAGGGGTAAACTCTGGGGCCAACGTCCTGACTTTC.

This chain links TRBV11-2 with TRBJ1-2, with unresolved D. Germline values: CDR1 SGHAT, CDR2 FQNNGV. Trimming left V 1 base short and J 14 bases short, with 20 bases between. The CDR3 is 14 amino acids. The CDR3 loop reads CASSLATLTGPYTF. The CDR3 nucleotides are TGTGCCAGCAGCTTAGCCACGCTCACGGGCCCTTATACCTTC.

The chain links TRBV4-1 to TRBJ2-1; D is ambiguous. Germline CDR1 is MGHRA and CDR2 is YSYEKL. This CDR3 has 12 amino acids. The V gene lost 4 bases and the J gene lost 3 bases, with 4 bases spanning the gap. This chain's CDR3 is CASSLGYNEQFF. For the CDR3, the DNA is TGCGCCAGCAGCCTCGGCTACAATGAGCAGTTCTTC.

The chain recombines TRBV27 with TRBJ2-7, with 9 bases fitting TRBD1. Germline assignment: CDR1 MNHEY and CDR2 SMNVEV (reference sequence). Trimming removed 5 bases from V and 2 bases from J; junction bases left unmatched: 13. CDR3 length: 17 residues. CDR3 in amino acids: CASSGPADRGFTYEQYF. CDR3 DNA sequence: TGTGCCAGCAGTGGCCCGGCGGACAGGGGCTTTACCTACGAGCAGTACTTC.

V usage is TRBV25-1 and J usage is TRBJ1-4; D is uncertain. V shed 3 bases and J shed 10 bases, with 15 bases lying between them. The CDR3 has 14 residues. The germline V gene has CDR1 MGHDK and CDR2 SYGVNS. CDR3 nucleotides: TGTGCCAGCAGTGAGTGGCCCCAAAACTCAAAACTGTTTTTT. Its translation is CASSEWPQNSKLFF.

The V gene is TRBV6-6, the J gene TRBJ1-2, with TRBD1 identical over 7 bases. The junction had 8 bases not matched to a gene; V was cut back by 10 bases and J by 6 bases. Germline values: CDR1 MNHNY, CDR2 SVGAGI (reference sequence). This CDR3 spans 12 amino acids. CDR3 region: CAISQGMHGYTF. DNA for the CDR3: TGTGCCATTTCACAGGGGATGCATGGCTACACCTTC.

There are a few counts of this clone. The chain recombines TRBV21-1 with TRBJ2-1; the table's TRBD2 call for D was not verified on the DNA. TRBV21-1 is listed as a pseudogene. The length of the CDR3 is 15 residues. The CDR3 sequence: CASSKGNALENEQFF. CDR3 in DNA: TGTGCCAGCAGCAAAGGAAACGCCCTAGAGAATGAGCAGTTCTTC.

This clone was seen a handful of times. The chain employs TRBV21-1 and TRBJ1-4; the table names TRBD1, a call not compared with the DNA. TRBV21-1 is deemed a pseudogene. The CDR3 totals 12 residues. CDR3 sequence reads: CASRGGQSAWNF. The CDR3 DNA is TGTGCCAGCAGGGGGGGACAGTCTGCCTGGAATTTT.

The V call is TRBV6-5, the J call TRBJ2-7; D may match TRBD1 or TRBD2 (6 bases each). Germline V lookup: CDR1 MNHEY, CDR2 SVGAGI. Trimming stripped 8 bases from V and 0 bases from J, with 17 bases between. This CDR3 is built from 15 residues. CDR3 sequence: CASSRGGKRSYEQYF. CDR3 DNA sequence: TGTGCCAGCTCTCGAGGGGGGAAGCGCTCCTACGAGCAGTACTTC.

The CDR3 sequence is CASRGIAGATKNIQYF. The CDR3 coding sequence is TGTGCCAGCAGAGGGATAGCGGGGGCCACAAAAAACATTCAGTACTTC. The gene calls are TRBV27 and TRBJ2-4, with 9 positions matching TRBD2. Losses at the gene ends were 6 bases for V and 4 bases for J; bases not matched to a gene: 10. This CDR3 spans 16 amino acids. Germline CDR1 MNHEY, CDR2 SMNVEV (reference sequence).